This TCR beta chain is drawn from a study of T cell responses to AZD1222 COVID-19 vaccine. This CDR3 contains 12 residues. Germline-derived CDR1 and CDR2 are SNHLY and FYNNEI. V lost 3 bases to trimming and J lost 8 bases; unmatched junction nucleotides: 3. With regard to this clone: Its antigen remains unidentified. The identical CDR3 is also encoded by other nucleotide sequences in the sample.

Sequencing used immunoSEQ multiplex PCR; TCRdb keeps in-frame clones, though not all of them. The sample includes some 42,000 clones, over 80% seen only once; the top ten take 18%. Regarding the study as a whole: The sample set comprised mostly white British donors with more females, and clonal diversity was possibly underestimated. Distributed over spike, vaccine-associated CD4 TCRs predominated at 160-218 and 743-854.

The source of this sequence is an adult who received the AZD1222 COVID-19 vaccine. This chain connects TRBV2 to TRBJ1-2; 7 nucleotides agree with TRBD1. The specimen comprised peripheral blood, sampled 28 days after the second AZD1222 dose. The CDR3 sequence: CASSETGYGYTF. The CDR3 nucleotides read TGTGCCAGCAGTGAGACAGGGTACGGCTACACCTTC.